This T cell receptor beta chain derives from a study of blood T cell repertoires in COVID-19. This clone was observed a few times. Sequencing was performed with immunoSEQ multiplex PCR; in TCRdb, only in-frame clones are kept and a portion is missing. The sample lists 200,000 to 250,000 clones, under 90% occurring once. The origin of this receptor is a woman of 80 years or more with COVID-19, enrolled during active disease. Sequenced material: peripheral blood.

Written as DNA, the CDR3 is TGTGCCAGCAGCTTAAGTGTGAGTTGGGGGCGGAACATTCAGTACTTC. This gives the protein CASSLSVSWGRNIQYF. The chain has TRBV5-6 and TRBJ2-4; D possibly corresponds to TRBD1 (6 bases). CDR3 length: 16 amino acids. The V gene lost 2 bases and the J gene lost 7 bases, with 19 bases spanning the gap. The germline V gene encodes CDR1 SGHDT and CDR2 YYEEEE.